A single sample gave rise to the 14 T cell receptor beta chains below, sequenced in a study of control samples from healthy donors and cancer patients. Method: immunoSEQ multiplex PCR; TCRdb's copy keeps in-frame clones and lacks some. Among 150,000 to 200,000 clones listed, roughly 90% were seen once. Specimen: blood. The receptor source for this set is a man aged 30 to 45 in good health.

The chain carries TRBV19 and TRBJ1-5; tentatively, D is TRBD1 (6 bases). Germline values: CDR1 LNHDA, CDR2 SQIVND (reference sequence). CDR3 length: 15 residues. Trimming left V 4 bases short and J 5 bases short, with 15 bases between. CDR3 region: CASSKGDLLYQPQHF. In DNA form, the CDR3 reads TGTGCCAGTAGTAAGGGGGACTTACTTTATCAGCCCCAGCATTTT.

The chain combines TRBV9 with TRBJ2-3; 7 bases map to TRBD2. From germline, CDR1 is SGDLS and CDR2 YYNGEE. The CDR3 runs to 15 residues. V gave up 3 bases and J gave up 5 bases; unmatched junction bases: 9. This CDR3 is CASSAGGGQGDTQYF. DNA of the CDR3: TGTGCCAGCAGCGCGGGGGGAGGGCAGGGAGATACGCAGTATTTT.

This chain links TRBV5-1 with TRBJ2-6; D gene uncertain. This CDR3 contains 14 residues. The germline V gene has CDR1 SGHRS and CDR2 YFSETQ. The V end was cut by 6 bases, the J end by 4 bases, with 11 bases between. Here the CDR3 DNA reads TGCGCCAGCACCCCCACACTCGGGGCCAACGTCCTGACTTTC. This gives the protein CASTPTLGANVLTF.

The chain links TRBV6-5 to TRBJ2-7; a possible D gene is TRBD2 (5 bases). Germline V gives CDR1 MNHEY, CDR2 SVGAGI. Trimming pared 0 bases from V and 7 bases from J, leaving 16 bases between. This CDR3 has 15 residues. This CDR3 is CASSYSRTGLGEQYF. As DNA, the CDR3 is TGTGCCAGCAGTTACTCGAGGACCGGACTTGGTGAGCAGTACTTC.

This clone was observed a single time. The V call is TRBV24-1, the J call TRBJ1-5, with D possibly being TRBD1 (5 bases). Trimming left V 6 bases short and J 1 base short, with 15 bases between. Germline assignment: CDR1 KGHDR and CDR2 SFDVKD. The CDR3 loop spans 16 amino acids. CDR3 loop: CATSPGAGGSNQPQHF. CDR3 DNA: TGTGCCACCAGTCCTGGGGCAGGCGGGAGCAATCAGCCCCAGCATTTT.

J is TRBJ1-4 and V is TRBV7-9, with D perhaps TRBD1 (6 bases). The germline gives CDR1 SEHNR, CDR2 FQNEAQ (reference sequence). The CDR3 covers 15 residues. Trimming took off 3 bases at V and 3 bases at J, with 11 bases between the two ends. In DNA form, the CDR3 reads TGTGCCAGCAGCTTGGGGCGGACAGCTAATGAAAAACTGTTTTTT. Translating it yields CASSLGRTANEKLFF.

The V and J genes are TRBV2 and TRBJ1-4, with 9 bases matching TRBD1. This CDR3 is 14 amino acids long. From germline, CDR1 is SNHLY and CDR2 FYNNEI. Losses at the gene ends were 4 bases for V and 3 bases for J; bases not matched to a gene: 0. DNA for the CDR3: TGTGCCAGCAGTGGACAGGGGGCTAATGAAAAACTGTTTTTT. As protein: CASSGQGANEKLFF.

This rearrangement joins TRBV11-2 to TRBJ1-4; perhaps TRBD1 as D (6 bases). The CDR3 is 16 amino acids. The V gene lost 3 bases and the J gene lost 3 bases, with 14 bases spanning the gap. Germline CDR1 and CDR2: SGHAT and FQNNGV. CDR3 in amino acids: CASSFGQPAANEKLFF. The CDR3 DNA reads TGTGCCAGCAGCTTCGGACAGCCAGCCGCTAATGAAAAACTGTTTTTT.

CDR3 coding DNA: TGTGCCAGCAGCTCCCGGGACAGCTCTGGAAACACCATATATTTT. Encoded protein: CASSSRDSSGNTIYF. V and J are TRBV7-9 and TRBJ1-3, with 7 bases lining up with TRBD1. Germline loops: CDR1 SEHNR, CDR2 FQNEAQ (reference sequence). The CDR3 is 15 amino acids. The junction had 3 bases not matched to a gene; V was cut back by 4 bases and J by 0 bases.

This clone was counted once. The gene calls are TRBV7-9 and TRBJ1-6; D is uncertain. The CDR3 is 11 amino acids. CDR1 and CDR2 from the germline V gene are SEHNR and FQNEAQ (reference sequence). Trimming pared 5 bases from V and 7 bases from J, leaving 3 bases between. The chain's CDR3 is CASSENSPLHF. DNA for the CDR3: TGTGCCAGCAGCGAGAATTCACCCCTCCACTTT.

The chain uses TRBV14 and TRBJ2-1, with 8 bases fitting TRBD2. The CDR3 is 16 amino acids. Per the germline V gene, CDR1 is SGHDN and CDR2 is FVKESK. V lost 4 bases, J lost 1 base, and 6 bases stayed unmatched. The CDR3 reads CASSLLSGRSYNEQFF. In DNA, the CDR3 is TGTGCCAGCAGCCTTTTGAGCGGGAGATCCTACAATGAGCAGTTCTTC.

The chain couples TRBV5-4 to TRBJ2-1; 9 bases map to TRBD2. The CDR3 has 18 residues. Germline-derived CDR1 and CDR2 are SGHNT and YYREEE (reference sequence). Germline trimming cut 0 bases from V and 10 bases from J; bases unmatched to any gene: 17. The CDR3 DNA is TGTGCCAGCAGCTTGGGCCTAGCGGGGTCCTCCCTCTCTCGAGAGCAGTTCTTC. As protein: CASSLGLAGSSLSREQFF.

This chain uses TRBV2 with TRBJ2-5, with a weak D call TRBD2 (6 bases). Germline assignment: CDR1 SNHLY and CDR2 FYNNEI. Trimming removed 11 bases from V and 0 bases from J, with 13 bases in between. The CDR3 contains 13 residues. As DNA, the CDR3 is TGTGCCCGCCAGCGGGCCTACCAAGAGACCCAGTACTTC. This gives the protein CARQRAYQETQYF.

The chain carries TRBV6-5 and TRBJ2-4, with D perhaps TRBD2 (6 bases). Deletions cut 0 bases from V and 6 bases from J, with 9 bases between. The CDR3 length is 14 residues. Germline V CDR1 and CDR2: MNHEY, SVGAGI. The CDR3 bases are TGTGCCAGCAGTTACTCCGTCGGGGGAAACATTCAGTACTTC. Its protein product is CASSYSVGGNIQYF.